This T cell receptor beta chain is from a study of shared clonotypes between healthy human individuals. Study context: There were three CD4 naive, three CD4 memory, two CD8 naive and one CD8 memory plates per donor.

Assay runs were performed at deep level. Sequenced by immunoSEQ multiplex PCR; TCRdb stores in-frame clones only, minus some. The sample lists over a million clones; approximately 80% were seen once. CD4+ cells yielded CD45RA+ naive and CD45RA-negative memory subsets. J was trimmed by 3 bases and V by 5 bases; bases with no gene match: 4. This CDR3 has 16 residues. Germline CDR1 reads SGHNT; CDR2 reads YENEEA. The origin of this receptor is a man aged 18 to 30 in good health. Some clones in this sample may be carry-over from other donors' samples. This chain joins TRBV11-3 and TRBJ2-1, with 13 bases fitting TRBD2. The sequenced material came from memory CD4+ T cells from PBMCs. As for subset: CD45RA-negative fraction. CDR3 nucleotide sequence: TGTGCCAGCAGCATACTAGCGGGAGGGTGCTACAATGAGCAGTTCTTC. Translated: CASSILAGGCYNEQFF.